This T cell receptor beta chain is drawn from a study of blood T cell repertoires in COVID-19. For the study at large: There were acute and convalescent COVID-19 samples, and they came from the United States, Italy and Spain.

The repertoire was sequenced with immunoSEQ multiplex PCR; TCRdb's copy has only in-frame clones and lacks some. The sample has 110,000 or so clones, around 90% seen once. The TCR originated in a woman between 45 and 65 years old with acute or convalescent COVID-19. What was sequenced was peripheral blood.

CDR3 in DNA: TGTGCCAGCAGCGTAGTTAGTCCAGGCCCAGATACGCAGTATTTT. Translated, it gives CASSVVSPGPDTQYF. The chain uses TRBV9 and TRBJ2-3; no reliable D call. V lost 0 bases to trimming and J lost 4 bases, with 12 bases between them. Germline lookup yields CDR1 SGDLS and CDR2 YYNGEE. CDR3 length: 15 residues.